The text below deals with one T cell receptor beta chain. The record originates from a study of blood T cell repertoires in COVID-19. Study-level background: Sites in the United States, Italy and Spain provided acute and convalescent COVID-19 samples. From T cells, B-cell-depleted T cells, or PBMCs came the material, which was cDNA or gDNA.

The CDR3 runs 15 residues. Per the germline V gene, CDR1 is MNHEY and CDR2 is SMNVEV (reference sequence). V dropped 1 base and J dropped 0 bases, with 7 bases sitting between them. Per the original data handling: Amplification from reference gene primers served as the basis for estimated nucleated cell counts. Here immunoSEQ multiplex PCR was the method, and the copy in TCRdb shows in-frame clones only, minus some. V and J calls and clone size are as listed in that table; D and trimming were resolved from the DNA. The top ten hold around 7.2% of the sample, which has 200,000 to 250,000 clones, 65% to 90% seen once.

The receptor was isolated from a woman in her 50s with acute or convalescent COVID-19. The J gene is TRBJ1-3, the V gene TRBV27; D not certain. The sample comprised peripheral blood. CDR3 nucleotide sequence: TGTGCCAGCAGTTTATGGAGGATCTCTGGAAACACCATATATTTT. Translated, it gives CASSLWRISGNTIYF.